The 16 T cell receptor beta chains reported below all come from one sample, sequenced in a study of T cells after yellow fever vaccination. TCRdb redid the calling of the 5' RACE reads with MiXCR, one entry per CDR3 protein. The table lists 400,000 to 450,000 distinct CDR3 sequences, about 17% of them singletons. This specimen consisted of PBMCs, obtained before the yellow fever booster vaccination. The origin of the receptors is a young man who received the YFV17D yellow fever vaccine.

The genes are TRBV2 and TRBJ1-6, with TRBD1 as a possible D gene (5 bases). CDR3 length: 12 amino acids. Germline CDR1 reads SNHLY; CDR2 reads FYNNEI. V was shortened by 6 bases and J by 12 bases, with 12 bases between the two germline ends. The CDR3 DNA reads TGTGCCAGCAGAAGGGGATTCGAACCCCTCCACTTT. This translates into CASRRGFEPLHF.

This clonotype was observed at least ten times. The chain is built from TRBV7-9 and TRBJ2-4; 7 bases are shared with TRBD1. The V gene end was trimmed by 6 bases and the J gene end by 1 base; junction bases not matched to a gene: 9. This CDR3 has 16 residues. Germline V lookup: CDR1 SEHNR, CDR2 FQNEAQ (reference sequence). Written as DNA, the CDR3 is TGTGCCAGCAGTCTAACAGGGGTATACGCCAAAAACATTCAGTACTTC. This sequence encodes CASSLTGVYAKNIQYF.

This clonotype has only a few counts. For the CDR3, the DNA is TGTGCCAGCAGTTGGAGTACAGGGGGAGCCAAAAACATTCAGTACTTC. Translating it yields CASSWSTGGAKNIQYF. The V call is TRBV12-3 or TRBV12-4, the J call TRBJ2-4, with 8 positions matching TRBD1. V was clipped by 4 bases and J by 0 bases; unmatched bases: 5. The CDR3 length is 16 residues.

Note on this clonotype: A read error may produce the germline difference seen at one junction end. This chain links TRBV20-1 with TRBJ1-5; unclear D gene. Germline loops: CDR1 DFQATT, CDR2 SNEGSKA (reference sequence). The CDR3 is 15 amino acids. CDR3 in amino acids: CSAGDLGNSNQPQHF. In DNA form, the CDR3 reads TGCAGTGCTGGAGACTTGGGGAATAGCAATCAGCCCCAGCATTTT.

This clonotype was counted only a few times. The junction departs from the called germline gene at one end, perhaps through a read error. The chain uses TRBV18 and TRBJ2-1, with TRBD1 identical over 9 bases. Germline V gives CDR1 KGHSH, CDR2 LQKENI. CDR3 size: 16 residues. The CDR3 DNA follows: TGTGCCAGCTCCCCACGCGGGACAGGGAACTACAATGAGCAGTTCTTC. Protein product: CASSPRGTGNYNEQFF.

The rearrangement links TRBV3-1 to TRBJ1-6; unclear D gene. V lost 2 bases, J lost 5 bases, and 7 bases lay in between. The CDR3 sequence is 14 residues long. Germline V gene sequence: CDR1 LGHDT, CDR2 YNNKEL (reference sequence). CDR3 coding DNA: TGTGCCAGCAGCCAACTCGATAATAATTCACCCCTCCACTTT. Its protein product is CASSQLDNNSPLHF.

The chain has TRBV5-1 and TRBJ2-1, with TRBD2 matching 12 bases. J was trimmed by 6 bases and V by 4 bases; bases with no gene match: 5. CDR1 is SGHRS and CDR2 is YFSETQ in the germline V gene. CDR3 length equals 15 residues. The CDR3 nucleotides read TGCGCCAGCAGCGTTGGACTAGCGGGGATCAATGAGCAGTTCTTC. Translated: CASSVGLAGINEQFF.

V and J are TRBV11-2 and TRBJ2-3; TRBD1 matches 8 bases. Germline CDR1 SGHAT, CDR2 FQNNGV. Germline trimming cut 6 bases from V and 5 bases from J; bases unmatched to any gene: 10. The CDR3 is 15 amino acids. The CDR3 loop is CASSSPGQVVDTQYF. The CDR3 DNA reads as TGTGCCAGCAGTTCTCCGGGACAGGTGGTAGATACGCAGTATTTT.

The V and J genes are TRBV4-3 and TRBJ1-6; no clear D gene. Germline values: CDR1 LGHNA, CDR2 YSLEER. V was shortened by 0 bases and J by 8 bases, with 8 bases between the two germline ends. CDR3 length: 14 amino acids. The DNA for the CDR3 is TGCGCCAGCAGCCAAGATTCTGGAGATTCACCCCTCCACTTT. Translation gives CASSQDSGDSPLHF.

This clonotype was found a few times. The V gene is TRBV6-2 or TRBV6-3, the J gene TRBJ2-3; D remains ambiguous. Germline V CDR1 and CDR2: MNHEY, SVGEGT. The CDR3 covers 13 residues. V shed 5 bases and J shed 5 bases, with 11 bases lying between them. The CDR3 loop reads CASSRAFQDTQYF. The CDR3 bases are TGTGCCAGCAGTCGCGCTTTCCAAGATACGCAGTATTTT.

This chain connects TRBV4-1 to TRBJ2-1, with TRBD1 matching over 7 bases. The germline gives CDR1 MGHRA, CDR2 YSYEKL. Trimming cost V 1 base and J 14 bases; bases outside gene matches: 2. This CDR3 has 11 residues. The CDR3 DNA reads TGCGCCAGCAGCCAAGGAGGGACAGAGTTCTTC. This encodes CASSQGGTEFF.

In its sample, this clonotype was seen many times. The chain is built from TRBV5-1 and TRBJ1-3, with D unclear. The CDR3 covers 13 residues. V shed 6 bases and J shed 2 bases, with 9 bases lying between them. Germline CDR1 and CDR2: SGHRS and YFSETQ. In nucleotides, the CDR3 is TGCGCCAGCACCCTGCAGCCTGGAAACACCATATATTTT. It is translated as CASTLQPGNTIYF. The whole variable domain, filled in from reference TRBV5-1 and TRBJ1-3, reads KAGVTQTPRYLIKTRGQQVTLSCSPISGHRSVSWYQQTPGQGLQFLFEYFSETQRNKGNFPGRFSGRQFSNSRSEMNVSTLELGDSALYLCASTLQPGNTIYFGEGSWLTVV.

This chain uses TRBV7-2 with TRBJ1-4; D ambiguous. The CDR3 runs 15 residues. Germline values: CDR1 SGHTA, CDR2 FQGNSA. Trimming removed 6 bases from V and 8 bases from J, with 19 bases in between. CDR3 in DNA: TGTGCCAGCAGTTGGACGGGATACGGAGGAGAAAAACTGTTTTTT. The encoded protein is CASSWTGYGGEKLFF.

Comment on this clonotype: A much more abundant neighbour one base away suggests this may be a read error. V usage is TRBV19 and J usage is TRBJ1-1; D might be TRBD1 (5 bases). Trimming removed 9 bases from V and 3 bases from J, with 8 bases in between. Germline V gene lookup returns CDR1 LNHDA and CDR2 SQIVND (reference sequence). The CDR3 loop spans 11 amino acids. The CDR3 is CASGTHTEAFF. CDR3 nucleotide sequence: TGTGCCAGCGGGACGCACACTGAAGCTTTCTTT.

This chain connects TRBV30 to TRBJ2-3, with D perhaps matching TRBD1 (6 bases). The CDR3 has 14 amino acids. V was cut by 4 bases and J by 0 bases, with 11 bases left in between. The germline V gene encodes CDR1 GTSNPN and CDR2 SVGIG (reference sequence). CDR3 protein: CAWTPGHSTDTQYF. CDR3 bases: TGTGCCTGGACACCGGGACATAGCACAGATACGCAGTATTTT.

The V and J genes are TRBV7-3 and TRBJ1-1; D uncertain. The CDR3 runs to 18 residues. V dropped 0 bases and J dropped 1 base, with 18 bases sitting between them. CDR1 and CDR2 from the germline V gene are SGHTA and FQGTGA. The CDR3 is CASSLTGFGRTKNTEAFF. As DNA, the CDR3 is TGTGCCAGCAGCTTAACGGGTTTTGGCAGGACTAAGAACACTGAAGCTTTCTTT. The full variable domain, rest sourced from reference TRBV7-3 and TRBJ1-1, is GAGVSQTPSNKVTEKGKYVELRCDPISGHTALYWYRQSLGQGPEFLIYFQGTGAADDSGLPNDRFFAVRPEGSVSTLKIQRTERGDSAVYLCASSLTGFGRTKNTEAFFGQGTRLTVV.